This T cell receptor (beta chain) derives from a study of T cell responses to AZD1222 COVID-19 vaccine. Turning to this clone: Its antigen is undetermined.

Study-level results: At study baseline, merely about 6 AZD1222 recipients were seropositive. With dominance at 160-218 and 743-854, vaccine-associated CD4 TCRs spanned spike.

TCRdb keeps only in-frame clones here, not all; method: immunoSEQ multiplex PCR. This repertoire shows some 150,000 clones, more than 85% found once; its top ten account for around 1.9%. This CDR3 is 15 amino acids long. Germline V gives CDR1 MNHEY, CDR2 SMNVEV (reference sequence). With 5 bases clipped from V and 4 bases from J, the junction kept 3 bases outside the gene matches. This rearrangement joins TRBV27 to TRBJ2-1; 12 nucleotides match TRBD2. This clonotype was sampled from an adult in good health. This material consisted of peripheral blood, taken on day 0 of AZD1222 vaccination. CDR3 DNA: TGTGCCAGCAGTAGGACTAGCGGGACGTACAATGAGCAGTTCTTC. Its protein is CASSRTSGTYNEQFF.